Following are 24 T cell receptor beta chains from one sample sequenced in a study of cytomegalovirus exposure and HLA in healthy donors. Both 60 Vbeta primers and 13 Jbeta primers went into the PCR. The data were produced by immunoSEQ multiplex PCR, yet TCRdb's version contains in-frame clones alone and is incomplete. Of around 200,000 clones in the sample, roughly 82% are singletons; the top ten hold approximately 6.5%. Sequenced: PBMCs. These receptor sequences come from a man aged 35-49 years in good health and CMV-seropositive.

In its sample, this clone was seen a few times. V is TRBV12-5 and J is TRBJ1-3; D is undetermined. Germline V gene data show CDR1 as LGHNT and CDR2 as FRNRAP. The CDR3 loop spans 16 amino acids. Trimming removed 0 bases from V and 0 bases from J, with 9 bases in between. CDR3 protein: CASGLVGVVSGNTIYF. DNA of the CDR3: TGTGCTAGTGGTTTGGTCGGGGTCGTCTCTGGAAACACCATATATTTT.

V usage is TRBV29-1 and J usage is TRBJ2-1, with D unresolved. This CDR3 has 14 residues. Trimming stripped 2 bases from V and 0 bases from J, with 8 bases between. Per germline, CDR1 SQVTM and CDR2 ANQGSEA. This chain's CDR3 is CSVEWRSSYNEQFF. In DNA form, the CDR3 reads TGCAGCGTTGAATGGCGGAGCTCCTACAATGAGCAGTTCTTC.

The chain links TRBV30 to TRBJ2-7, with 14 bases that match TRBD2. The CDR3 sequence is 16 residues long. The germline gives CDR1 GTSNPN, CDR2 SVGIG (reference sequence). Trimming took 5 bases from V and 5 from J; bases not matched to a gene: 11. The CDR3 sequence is CAWGGRLAGGRDEQYV. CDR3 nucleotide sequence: TGTGCCTGGGGGGGCCGACTAGCGGGAGGGAGGGACGAGCAGTACGTC.

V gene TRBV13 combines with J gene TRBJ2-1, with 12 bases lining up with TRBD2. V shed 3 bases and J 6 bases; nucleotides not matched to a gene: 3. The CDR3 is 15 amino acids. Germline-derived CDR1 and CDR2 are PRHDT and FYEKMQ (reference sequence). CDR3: CASSLASGRVNEQFF. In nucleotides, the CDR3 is TGTGCCAGCAGCTTGGCTAGCGGGAGGGTCAATGAGCAGTTCTTC.

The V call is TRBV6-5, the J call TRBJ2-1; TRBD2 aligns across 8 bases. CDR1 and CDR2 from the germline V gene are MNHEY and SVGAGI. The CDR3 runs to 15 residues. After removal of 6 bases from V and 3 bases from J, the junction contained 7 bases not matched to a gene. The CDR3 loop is CASSPGTRLYNEQFF. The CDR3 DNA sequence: TGTGCCAGCAGCCCAGGGACTAGGCTCTACAATGAGCAGTTCTTC.

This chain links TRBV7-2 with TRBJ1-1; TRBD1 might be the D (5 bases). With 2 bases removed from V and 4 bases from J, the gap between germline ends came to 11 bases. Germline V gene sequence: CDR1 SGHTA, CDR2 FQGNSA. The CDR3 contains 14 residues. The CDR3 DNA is TGTGCCAGCAGCTTATTAGGGACTGCCACTGAAGCTTTCTTT. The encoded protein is CASSLLGTATEAFF.

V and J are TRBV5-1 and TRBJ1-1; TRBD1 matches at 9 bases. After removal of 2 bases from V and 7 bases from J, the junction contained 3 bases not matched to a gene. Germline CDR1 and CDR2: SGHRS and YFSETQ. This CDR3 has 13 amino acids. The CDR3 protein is CASSLGTGREAFF. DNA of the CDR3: TGCGCCAGCAGCTTAGGGACAGGGCGTGAAGCTTTCTTT.

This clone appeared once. The CDR3 spells CASQGEAGELFF. The CDR3 nucleotides are TGTGCCTCACAGGGGGAAGCCGGGGAGCTGTTTTTT. The V gene is TRBV11-2, the J gene TRBJ2-2, with 8 bases lining up with TRBD1. There are 12 residues in the CDR3. The germline CDR1 and CDR2 sequences are SGHAT and FQNNGV. Germline trimming cut 11 bases from V and 6 bases from J; bases unmatched to any gene: 5.

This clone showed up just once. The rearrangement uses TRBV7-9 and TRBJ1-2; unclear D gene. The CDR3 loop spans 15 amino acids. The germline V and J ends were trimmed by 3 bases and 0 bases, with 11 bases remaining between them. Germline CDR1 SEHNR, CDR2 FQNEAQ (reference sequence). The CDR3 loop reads CASSLAVTPNYGYTF. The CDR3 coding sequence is TGTGCCAGCAGCTTGGCAGTGACTCCTAACTATGGCTACACCTTC.

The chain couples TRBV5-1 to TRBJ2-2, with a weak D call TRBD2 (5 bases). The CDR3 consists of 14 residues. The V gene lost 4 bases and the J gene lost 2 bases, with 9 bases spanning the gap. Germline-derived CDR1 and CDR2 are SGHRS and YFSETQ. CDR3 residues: CASSGLFNTGELFF. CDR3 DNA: TGCGCCAGCAGCGGACTTTTTAACACCGGGGAGCTGTTTTTT.

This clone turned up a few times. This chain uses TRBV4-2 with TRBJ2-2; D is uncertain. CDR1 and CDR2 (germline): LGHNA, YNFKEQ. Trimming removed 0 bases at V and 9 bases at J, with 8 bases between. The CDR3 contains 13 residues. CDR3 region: CASSQDRFRELFF. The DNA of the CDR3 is TGTGCCAGCAGCCAAGACCGGTTCAGGGAGCTGTTTTTT.

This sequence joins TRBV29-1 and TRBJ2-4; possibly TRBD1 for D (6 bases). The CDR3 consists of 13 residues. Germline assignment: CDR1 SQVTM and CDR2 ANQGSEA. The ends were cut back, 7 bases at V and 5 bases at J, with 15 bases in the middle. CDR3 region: CSGLQGDENIQYF. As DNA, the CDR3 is TGCAGCGGCCTACAGGGTGATGAAAACATTCAGTACTTC.

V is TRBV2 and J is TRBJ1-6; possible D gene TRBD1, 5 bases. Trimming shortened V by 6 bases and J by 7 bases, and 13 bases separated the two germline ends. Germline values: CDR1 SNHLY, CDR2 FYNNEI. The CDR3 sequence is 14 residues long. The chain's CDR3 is CASRQGSLNSPLHF. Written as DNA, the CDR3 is TGTGCCAGCAGGCAGGGCAGTTTGAATTCACCCCTCCACTTT.

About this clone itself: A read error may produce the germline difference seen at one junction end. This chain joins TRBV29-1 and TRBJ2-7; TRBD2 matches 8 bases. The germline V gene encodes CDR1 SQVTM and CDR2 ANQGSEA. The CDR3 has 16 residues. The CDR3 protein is CSVEERPGLTSGEVLF. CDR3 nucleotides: TGCAGCGTTGAAGAACGGCCGGGACTCACTAGCGGAGAGGTATTATTC.

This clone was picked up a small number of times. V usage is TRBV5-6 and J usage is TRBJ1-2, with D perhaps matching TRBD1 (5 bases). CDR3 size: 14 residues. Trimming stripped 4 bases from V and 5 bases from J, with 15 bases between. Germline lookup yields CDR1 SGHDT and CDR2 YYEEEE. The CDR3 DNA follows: TGTGCCAGCAGCCTGATCGATGCAGGGTATGGCTACACCTTC. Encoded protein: CASSLIDAGYGYTF. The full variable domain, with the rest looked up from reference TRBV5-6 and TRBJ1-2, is DAGVTQSPTHLIKTRGQQVTLRCSPKSGHDTVSWYQQALGQGPQFIFQYYEEEERQRGNFPDRFSGHQFPNYSSELNVNALLLGDSALYLCASSLIDAGYGYTFGSGTRLTVV.

The CDR3: CASSWDSNGNQPQHF. CDR3 nucleotide sequence: TGCGCCAGCAGCTGGGACAGCAACGGTAATCAGCCCCAGCATTTT. The rearrangement joins TRBV5-1 to TRBJ1-5; TRBD1 matches at 7 bases. Germline V gene data show CDR1 as SGHRS and CDR2 as YFSETQ. With V trimmed by 3 bases and J by 4 bases, 7 bases remained unmatched. The CDR3 length is 15 residues.

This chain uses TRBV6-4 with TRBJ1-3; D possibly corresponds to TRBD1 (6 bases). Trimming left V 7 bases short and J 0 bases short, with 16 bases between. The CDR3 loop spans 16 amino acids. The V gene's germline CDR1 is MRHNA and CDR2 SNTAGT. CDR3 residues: CASNISRGHSGNTIYF. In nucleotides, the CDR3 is TGTGCCAGCAATATTTCCCGGGGACACTCTGGAAACACCATATATTTT.

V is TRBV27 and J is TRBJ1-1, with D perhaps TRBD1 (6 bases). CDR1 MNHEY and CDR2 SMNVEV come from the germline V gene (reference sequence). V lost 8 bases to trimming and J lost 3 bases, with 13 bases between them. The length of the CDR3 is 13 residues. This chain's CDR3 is CASSSRGHTEAFF. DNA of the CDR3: TGTGCCAGCTCGTCGCGGGGGCACACTGAAGCTTTCTTT.

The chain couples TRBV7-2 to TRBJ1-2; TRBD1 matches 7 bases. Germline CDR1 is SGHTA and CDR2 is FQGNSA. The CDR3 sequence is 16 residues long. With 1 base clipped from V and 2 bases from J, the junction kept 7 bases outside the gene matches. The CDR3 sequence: CASSLEGTAGNYGYTF. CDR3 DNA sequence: TGTGCCAGCAGCTTAGAGGGGACAGCCGGGAACTATGGCTACACCTTC.

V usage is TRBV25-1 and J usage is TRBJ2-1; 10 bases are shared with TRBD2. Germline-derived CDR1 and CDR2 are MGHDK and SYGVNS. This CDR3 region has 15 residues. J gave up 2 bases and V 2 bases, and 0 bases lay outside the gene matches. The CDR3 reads CASSETSGAYNEQFF. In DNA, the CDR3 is TGTGCCAGCAGTGAAACTAGCGGGGCCTACAATGAGCAGTTCTTC.

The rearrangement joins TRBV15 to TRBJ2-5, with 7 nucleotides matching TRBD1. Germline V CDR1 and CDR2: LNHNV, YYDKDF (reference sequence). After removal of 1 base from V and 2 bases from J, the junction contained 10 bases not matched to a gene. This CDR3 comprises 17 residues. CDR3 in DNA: TGTGCCACCAGCAGAGTGGGGACAGCTTATGAACAAGAGACCCAGTACTTC. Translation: CATSRVGTAYEQETQYF.

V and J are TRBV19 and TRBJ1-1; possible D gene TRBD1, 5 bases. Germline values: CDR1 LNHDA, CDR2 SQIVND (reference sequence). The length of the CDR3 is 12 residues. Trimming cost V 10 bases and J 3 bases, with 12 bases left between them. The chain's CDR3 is CATQGGDTEAFF. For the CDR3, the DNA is TGTGCCACCCAGGGAGGCGACACTGAAGCTTTCTTT.

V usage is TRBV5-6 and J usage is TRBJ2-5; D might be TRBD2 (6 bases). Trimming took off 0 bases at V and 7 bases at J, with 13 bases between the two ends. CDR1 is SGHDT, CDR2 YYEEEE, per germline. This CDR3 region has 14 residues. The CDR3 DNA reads TGTGCCAGCAGCTTGGAGGCCTTGGAGGGGACCCAGTACTTC. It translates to CASSLEALEGTQYF.

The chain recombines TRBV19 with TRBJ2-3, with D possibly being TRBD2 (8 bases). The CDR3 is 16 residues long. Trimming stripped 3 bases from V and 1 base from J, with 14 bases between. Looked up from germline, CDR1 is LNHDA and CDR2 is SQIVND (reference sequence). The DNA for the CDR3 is TGTGCCAGTAGTATTAGTAGCGGGACAGGCACAGATACGCAGTATTTT. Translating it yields CASSISSGTGTDTQYF.